A single sample is the source of the 21 T cell receptor beta chains below, sequenced in a study of cytomegalovirus exposure and HLA in healthy donors. Sequencing was performed with immunoSEQ multiplex PCR; in TCRdb, only in-frame clones are kept and a portion is missing. Of under 300,000 clones in the sample, just over 85% are singletons; the top ten hold roughly 1%. Sequencing was carried out using PBMCs. These TCRs come from a woman between 18 and 29 years old in good health and CMV-seronegative.

The CDR3, as DNA: TGTGCCAGCAGCTTATTACAGTCCACAGATACGCAGTATTTT. Its translation: CASSLLQSTDTQYF. The chain joins TRBV11-2 to TRBJ2-3; no reliable D call. With 2 bases removed from V and 2 bases from J, the gap between germline ends came to 8 bases. Per germline, CDR1 SGHAT and CDR2 FQNNGV. CDR3 length: 14 residues.

The V gene is TRBV2, the J gene TRBJ2-3; a weak D match, TRBD2 (5 bases). V lost 4 bases to trimming and J lost 5 bases, with 10 bases between them. This CDR3 comprises 13 residues. Germline V gene sequence: CDR1 SNHLY, CDR2 FYNNEI. For the CDR3, the DNA is TGTGCCAGCAGTGGTGTAGGAGGAGATACGCAGTATTTT. Protein product: CASSGVGGDTQYF.

The V call is TRBV18, the J call TRBJ1-3; D not certain. V lost 2 bases and J lost 0, with 5 bases in between. CDR3 length equals 14 residues. The germline gives CDR1 KGHSH, CDR2 LQKENI. The CDR3 coding sequence is TGTGCCAGCTCACCATCTCCCTCTGGAAACACCATATATTTT. Residues: CASSPSPSGNTIYF.

The J gene is TRBJ2-2, the V gene TRBV6-5, with D perhaps matching TRBD1 (6 bases). V gave up 6 bases and J gave up 3 bases, with 14 bases separating them. The CDR3 is 15 amino acids. The germline V gene has CDR1 MNHEY and CDR2 SVGAGI. The CDR3 region has the DNA TGTGCCAGCAGCCGGGACATCCCCCACACCGGGGAGCTGTTTTTT. As protein: CASSRDIPHTGELFF.

The sample holds one count of this clone. The CDR3 region has the DNA TGTGCCAGCAGTTTGGAGTGGGGCGCGTTCTCTTCCTATGGCTACACCTTC. It codes for CASSLEWGAFSSYGYTF. V gene TRBV27 combines with J gene TRBJ1-2; tentatively, D is TRBD1 (5 bases). V was shortened by 3 bases and J by 4 bases, with 21 bases between the two germline ends. Germline CDR1 is MNHEY and CDR2 is SMNVEV (reference sequence). This CDR3 is built from 17 residues.

CDR3 coding DNA: TGCGCCAGCAGTGACCCCATCTATGGCTACACCTTC. Its translation: CASSDPIYGYTF. This chain connects TRBV10-2 to TRBJ1-2; D is uncertain. Germline V gene sequence: CDR1 WSHSY, CDR2 SAAADI. Between the trimmed V and J ends, which lost 3 bases and 4 bases, there was a span of 6 bases. The CDR3 loop spans 12 amino acids.

The rearrangement uses TRBV7-2 and TRBJ2-3, with 14 nucleotides matching TRBD2. Germline V gene lookup returns CDR1 SGHTA and CDR2 FQGNSA. The junction had 5 bases not matched to a gene; V was cut back by 8 bases and J by 10 bases. This CDR3 region has 13 residues. The CDR3 DNA follows: TGTGCCAGCGTACCGACTAGCGGGGGGGCGCAGTATTTT. Protein product: CASVPTSGGAQYF.

The rearrangement links TRBV7-2 to TRBJ1-2; possibly TRBD1 for D (6 bases). V was pared by 0 bases and J by 8 bases, with 13 bases between. CDR1 and CDR2 (germline): SGHTA, FQGNSA. CDR3 length: 14 residues. CDR3 sequence (DNA): TGTGCCAGCAGCTTAGCTTCTGCAGGGGAGGGCTACACCTTC. Translation: CASSLASAGEGYTF. Looking up the rest from reference TRBV7-2 and TRBJ1-2 gives the full variable domain: GAGVSQSPSNKVTEKGKDVELRCDPISGHTALYWYRQSLGQGLEFLIYFQGNSAPDKSGLPSDRFSAERTGGSVSTLTIQRTQQEDSAVYLCASSLASAGEGYTFGSGTRLTVV.

This clone was seen a handful of times. The rearrangement joins TRBV4-1 to TRBJ1-6, with 7 bases lining up with TRBD1. The CDR3 contains 15 residues. Germline V lookup: CDR1 MGHRA, CDR2 YSYEKL. The V gene end was trimmed by 4 bases and the J gene end by 5 bases; junction bases not matched to a gene: 5. The CDR3 DNA sequence: TGCGCCAGCAGCCTGGGGACAGCTGATAATTCACCCCTCCACTTT. Translation: CASSLGTADNSPLHF.

In DNA form, the CDR3 reads TGCAGCGTTGTACGGGGATATCAGAGGACTGAAGCTTTCTTT. It translates to CSVVRGYQRTEAFF. The V and J genes are TRBV29-1 and TRBJ1-1; no clear D gene. This CDR3 contains 14 residues. Germline values: CDR1 SQVTM, CDR2 ANQGSEA. V was trimmed by 4 bases and J by 5 bases, leaving 17 bases between them.

The genes are TRBV7-6 and TRBJ2-7; 13 nucleotides align to TRBD2. With 3 bases clipped from V and 2 bases from J, the junction kept 4 bases outside the gene matches. CDR3 length: 16 amino acids. Per germline, CDR1 SGHVS and CDR2 FNYEAQ. This CDR3 is CASSLTSGRTTYEQYF. In DNA form, the CDR3 reads TGTGCCAGCAGCTTGACTAGCGGGAGGACTACCTACGAGCAGTACTTC.

This chain joins TRBV18 and TRBJ1-1; no firm D call. The germline V gene has CDR1 KGHSH and CDR2 LQKENI. V was pared by 1 base and J by 1 base, with 10 bases between. The CDR3 has 15 residues. The chain's CDR3 is CASSPQSGSNTEAFF. The CDR3 DNA is TGTGCCAGCTCACCACAATCAGGATCGAACACTGAAGCTTTCTTT.

V usage is TRBV7-6 and J usage is TRBJ2-1; no definite D call. CDR1 is SGHVS and CDR2 is FNYEAQ in the germline V gene. V was cut by 0 bases and J by 0 bases, with 12 bases left in between. CDR3 size: 17 residues. This CDR3 is CASSLAGKSSSYNEQFF. CDR3 DNA sequence: TGTGCCAGCAGCTTAGCGGGCAAAAGTAGCTCCTACAATGAGCAGTTCTTC. Drawing the rest from reference TRBV7-6 and TRBJ2-1, the complete variable domain is GAGVSQSPRYKVTKRGQDVALRCDPISGHVSLYWYRQALGQGPEFLTYFNYEAQQDKSGLPNDRFSAERPEGSISTLTIQRTEQRDSAMYRCASSLAGKSSSYNEQFFGPGTRLTVL.

The rearrangement joins TRBV14 to TRBJ1-2, with D unresolved. V was clipped by 1 base and J by 4 bases, with 4 bases between them. Germline CDR1 and CDR2: SGHDN and FVKESK. The CDR3 has 12 residues. The CDR3 loop is CASSQASYGYTF. As DNA, the CDR3 is TGTGCCAGCAGCCAAGCCAGCTATGGCTACACCTTC.

This clone was recorded once. The J gene is TRBJ2-4, the V gene TRBV7-2; 11 nucleotides agree with TRBD2. The CDR3 spans 16 residues. With V trimmed by 4 bases and J by 2 bases, 4 bases remained unmatched. Germline V gene data show CDR1 as SGHTA and CDR2 as FQGNSA. CDR3 residues: CASSSLAGGSKNIQYF. CDR3 sequence (DNA): TGTGCCAGCAGCTCCCTAGCGGGAGGATCCAAAAACATTCAGTACTTC.

DNA for the CDR3: TGTGCCAGCAGCTTGGGTGCGTTCAATGAGCAGTTCTTC. Translating gives CASSLGAFNEQFF. The V and J genes are TRBV5-6 and TRBJ2-1; D gene unclear. Deletions cut 0 bases from V and 6 bases from J, with 7 bases between. In germline, CDR1 is SGHDT, CDR2 YYEEEE. The CDR3 totals 13 residues.

This chain uses TRBV9 with TRBJ2-1; 9 bases agree with TRBD2. CDR3 size: 14 residues. V lost 7 bases to trimming and J lost 7 bases; unmatched junction nucleotides: 9. Germline V gene lookup returns CDR1 SGDLS and CDR2 YYNGEE. CDR3 nucleotide sequence: TGTGCCAGCGGGGGAGGACTAGCGTGGAATGAGCAGTTCTTC. It specifies CASGGGLAWNEQFF.

The rearrangement joins TRBV28 to TRBJ2-2; TRBD1 agrees at 8 bases. The CDR3 consists of 15 residues. Germline V gene sequence: CDR1 MDHEN, CDR2 SYDVKM. The trim removed 8 bases at V and 4 bases at J, leaving 9 bases unmatched. The CDR3 bases are TGTGCCAGCCGAAGGGGCAGGGGGCGCACCGGGGAGCTGTTTTTT. Its translation is CASRRGRGRTGELFF.

The V call is TRBV7-8, the J call TRBJ2-7; 8 bases are a match to TRBD2. V lost 2 bases and J lost 4; bases outside the gene matches: 13. Germline V gene lookup returns CDR1 SGHVS and CDR2 FQNEAQ. This CDR3 comprises 17 residues. The CDR3 DNA sequence: TGTGCCAGCAGCTTACGGTCACTACGGGGGGGGAAGTACGAGCAGTACTTC. This translates into CASSLRSLRGGKYEQYF.

A single count supports this clone. The chain carries TRBV6-5 and TRBJ2-2; 9 positions agree with TRBD1. V lost 2 bases to trimming and J lost 5 bases; unmatched junction nucleotides: 6. Germline V gives CDR1 MNHEY, CDR2 SVGAGI. The CDR3 covers 16 residues. CDR3 residues: CASSYRDRAPTGELFF. In DNA form, the CDR3 reads TGTGCCAGCAGTTACCGGGACAGGGCGCCAACCGGGGAGCTGTTTTTT.

A remark on this clone: Given a much more abundant clone one base away, this may be a read error. This rearrangement joins TRBV27 to TRBJ2-7; TRBD1 might be the D (6 bases). Germline V gene sequence: CDR1 MNHEY, CDR2 SMNVEV (reference sequence). The CDR3 sequence is 12 residues long. V dropped 3 bases and J dropped 3 bases, with 6 bases sitting between them. In DNA, the CDR3 is TGTGCCAGCAGTTTGGACAGCTACGAGCAGTACTTC. Amino acid sequence: CASSLDSYEQYF.